The rows below give T cell receptor beta chains drawn from one sample of a study of T cells in narcolepsy. Measured with immunoSEQ multiplex PCR; TCRdb has only the in-frame clones, and not every one. Among 30,000 to 40,000 clones listed, about 81% were seen once. Sequenced sample: CD45RA- memory CD4+ T cells from PBMCs. These receptors came from a human donor with narcolepsy. Each CDR3 is given with its conserved first and last residue. Each record gives: CDR3 DNA, CDR3 protein, clone size, V gene, D gene, J gene. A D gene is named only where the DNA matches it firmly. Expanded clones are given a class, and other clones once, few, many or no size at all.

DNA: TGTGCCTGGAGTGTACTATGGCAGGATACGCAGTATTTT; CDR3: CAWSVLWQDTQYF; size: NA; V: TRBV30; D: NA; J: TRBJ2-3
DNA: TGTGCCAGCAGCCGGACCGGGACAGGGTCCTACGAGCAGTACTTC; CDR3: CASSRTGTGSYEQYF; size: NA; V: TRBV7-2; D: TRBD1; J: TRBJ2-7
DNA: TGTGCCAGCAGCCGGGACAGGGGAAATGGCTACACCTTC; CDR3: CASSRDRGNGYTF; size: NA; V: TRBV11-3; D: TRBD1; J: TRBJ1-2
DNA: TGTGCCAGCAGCCAGCGGGAGGGCTACAATGAGCAGTTCTTC; CDR3: CASSQREGYNEQFF; size: NA; V: TRBV14; D: TRBD2; J: TRBJ2-1
DNA: TGTGCCAGCAGTCCTCAACCGCTAGGGACAGCTGGAAACACCATATATTTT; CDR3: CASSPQPLGTAGNTIYF; size: NA; V: TRBV7-2; D: TRBD1; J: TRBJ1-3
DNA: TGTGCCAGCAGTGGCAGGACAGGTGGGGTCGGGTACAATGAGCAGTTCTTC; CDR3: CASSGRTGGVGYNEQFF; size: NA; V: TRBV6-1; D: TRBD1; J: TRBJ2-1
DNA: TGTGCCAGCAGTTTAAAAGCCACCTACGAGCAGTACTTC; CDR3: CASSLKATYEQYF; size: NA; V: TRBV28; D: NA; J: TRBJ2-7
DNA: TGTGCCAGCAGCCTTGAGCGGAACACTGAAGCTTTCTTT; CDR3: CASSLERNTEAFF; size: few; V: TRBV7-7; D: NA; J: TRBJ1-1
DNA: TGTGCCAGCTCACACCCCGGGAGAGAAGCTTTCTTT; CDR3: CASSHPGREAFF; size: NA; V: TRBV18; D: NA; J: TRBJ1-1
DNA: TGCGCCAGCAGCCCTGAATCAGATACGCAGTATTTT; CDR3: CASSPESDTQYF; size: NA; V: TRBV5-1; D: NA; J: TRBJ2-3
DNA: TGCGCCAGCAGCCAAGCGAACAGGGCAGATACGCAGTATTTT; CDR3: CASSQANRADTQYF; size: NA; V: TRBV4-3; D: NA; J: TRBJ2-3
DNA: TGTGCCAGCAGCTCTCAGACGGTTGAGACCCAGTACTTC; CDR3: CASSSQTVETQYF; size: NA; V: TRBV13; D: NA; J: TRBJ2-5
DNA: TGTGCCAGCAGCCCCGGGACTCAGTCCTACAATGAGCAGTTCTTC; CDR3: CASSPGTQSYNEQFF; size: NA; V: TRBV11-3; D: NA; J: TRBJ2-1
DNA: TGCGCCAGCAACCCTGCTGGAAACACCATATATTTT; CDR3: CASNPAGNTIYF; size: medium-sized; V: TRBV10-2; D: NA; J: TRBJ1-3
DNA: TGTGCCATCAGTGACCCGCCGGGGGGAAGGGGGTACTACAATGAGCAGTTCTTC; CDR3: CAISDPPGGRGYYNEQFF; size: NA; V: TRBV10-3; D: NA; J: TRBJ2-1
DNA: TGTGCCAACAGCTTGAGGCGGGGGGGTACCTCAGATACGCAGTATTTT; CDR3: CANSLRRGGTSDTQYF; size: NA; V: TRBV5-4; D: TRBD2; J: TRBJ2-3
DNA: TGTGCCAGCAGCTACCGAACAGGGGGGGACACCGGGGAGCTGTTTTTT; CDR3: CASSYRTGGDTGELFF; size: NA; V: TRBV7-3; D: NA; J: TRBJ2-2
DNA: TGTGCCAGTTCTTACAGGGGCCTGGATGGCTACACCTTC; CDR3: CASSYRGLDGYTF; size: NA; V: TRBV19; D: TRBD1; J: TRBJ1-2
DNA: TGTGCCAGCAGATGGCTGGAGACCCAGTACTTC; CDR3: CASRWLETQYF; size: NA; V: TRBV11-2; D: NA; J: TRBJ2-5
DNA: TGCGCCAGCAATGAAGGGACGACTTACGGAGGGCAGTACTTC; CDR3: CASNEGTTYGGQYF; size: once; V: TRBV10-1; D: NA; J: TRBJ2-7
DNA: TGTGCCAGCTGTAGGGCCCCCAGGGACTATGGCTACACCTTC; CDR3: CASCRAPRDYGYTF; size: NA; V: TRBV2; D: NA; J: TRBJ1-2
DNA: TGTGCCAGCAGTAGACTAGGACGGCAAGAGACCCAGTACTTC; CDR3: CASSRLGRQETQYF; size: few; V: TRBV2; D: NA; J: TRBJ2-5
DNA: TGTGCCAGCAGTTACCGGTATCAGCCGAACACTGAAGCTTTCTTT; CDR3: CASSYRYQPNTEAFF; size: NA; V: TRBV6-5; D: NA; J: TRBJ1-1
DNA: TGCGCCAGCAGCTCTTCTCCCGACAGGGACTATGGCTACACCTTC; CDR3: CASSSSPDRDYGYTF; size: NA; V: TRBV5-1; D: TRBD1; J: TRBJ1-2
DNA: TGTGCCAGTAGTAAAGGACAGGGTGTTTGGAACACTGAAGCTTTCTTT; CDR3: CASSKGQGVWNTEAFF; size: NA; V: TRBV19; D: TRBD1; J: TRBJ1-1
DNA: TGTGCCAGCAGCCTCAACAGGGCGTCGAACTATGGCTACACCTTC; CDR3: CASSLNRASNYGYTF; size: once; V: TRBV7-9; D: NA; J: TRBJ1-2
DNA: TGTGCCAGCAGCCAGTCGGGACTGAGCACAGATACGCAGTATTTT; CDR3: CASSQSGLSTDTQYF; size: NA; V: TRBV11-3; D: NA; J: TRBJ2-3
DNA: TGTGCCAGCAGTGTCGGGGGAAACCAAGAGACCCAGTACTTC; CDR3: CASSVGGNQETQYF; size: NA; V: TRBV6-1; D: NA; J: TRBJ2-5
DNA: TGCGCCAGCAGCCAAGAAGTTAGGGGGGGCTTGTCGCCGGGCTACACCTTC; CDR3: CASSQEVRGGLSPGYTF; size: NA; V: TRBV4-1; D: NA; J: TRBJ1-2
DNA: TGTGCCATCAGGGGACAGGGGACCACCGGGGAGCTGTTTTTT; CDR3: CAIRGQGTTGELFF; size: NA; V: TRBV10-3; D: TRBD1; J: TRBJ2-2
DNA: TGTGCCAGCAGCCTCCGACTAGCGGGAGCAGGGGCGGAGACCCAGTACTTC; CDR3: CASSLRLAGAGAETQYF; size: NA; V: TRBV7-8; D: TRBD2; J: TRBJ2-5
DNA: TGCGCCAGCCGTGGACAGGGGTGGGAGACCCAGTACTTC; CDR3: CASRGQGWETQYF; size: few; V: TRBV5-1; D: TRBD1; J: TRBJ2-5
DNA: TGCGCCAGCAGCCAAGCGGTTATTCTTGGGGGCTCAAATGAAAAACTGTTTTTT; CDR3: CASSQAVILGGSNEKLFF; size: NA; V: TRBV4-1; D: NA; J: TRBJ1-4
DNA: TGCGCCAGCAGAAACCCCGGGACAGTTAATGAAAAACTGTTTTTT; CDR3: CASRNPGTVNEKLFF; size: NA; V: TRBV4-3; D: TRBD1; J: TRBJ1-4
DNA: TGTGCCAGTAGTAATGCCGGGGCTGGGAATTCACCCCTCCACTTT; CDR3: CASSNAGAGNSPLHF; size: NA; V: TRBV19; D: NA; J: TRBJ1-6
DNA: TGCGCCAGCAGCTTTGGGGGAGAAAGCAATCAGCCCCAGCATTTT; CDR3: CASSFGGESNQPQHF; size: few; V: TRBV5-1; D: NA; J: TRBJ1-5
DNA: TGTGCCAGCCTGGGGGGGTTCGCTGAAGCTTTCTTT; CDR3: CASLGGFAEAFF; size: NA; V: TRBV25-1; D: NA; J: TRBJ1-1
DNA: TGTGCCAGCAGCTTACGGGGACAGGGATCACCCCTCCACTTT; CDR3: CASSLRGQGSPLHF; size: NA; V: TRBV11-2; D: TRBD1; J: TRBJ1-6
DNA: TGCGCCAGCAATGCGGGGGCCGGGATCCTATCCGCCGGGGAGCTGTTTTTT; CDR3: CASNAGAGILSAGELFF; size: NA; V: TRBV5-1; D: NA; J: TRBJ2-2
DNA: TGTGCCACCCGATCCGGACTAGCGGGGAGGGGTGAGCAGTTCTTC; CDR3: CATRSGLAGRGEQFF; size: NA; V: TRBV28; D: TRBD2; J: TRBJ2-1
DNA: TGTGCCAGCAGCTTAAACAGGGAAAATTCACCCCTCCACTTT; CDR3: CASSLNRENSPLHF; size: NA; V: TRBV5-4; D: NA; J: TRBJ1-6
DNA: TGTGCCAGCAGCTCCTCACAGGGACTACCGTATGGCTACACCTTC; CDR3: CASSSSQGLPYGYTF; size: NA; V: TRBV5-6; D: NA; J: TRBJ1-2
DNA: TGTGCCAGCAGCTTAACGGTAAACTCCTACGAGCAGTACTTC; CDR3: CASSLTVNSYEQYF; size: NA; V: TRBV7-2; D: NA; J: TRBJ2-7
DNA: TGTGCCAGCAGCGGGACTGGGGTGGGGTTGGGCACTGAAGCTTTCTTT; CDR3: CASSGTGVGLGTEAFF; size: few; V: TRBV5-6; D: NA; J: TRBJ1-1
DNA: TGTGCCAGCAGCTTGGAACAGGGTCCGAACACCGGGGAGCTGTTTTTT; CDR3: CASSLEQGPNTGELFF; size: NA; V: TRBV5-6; D: NA; J: TRBJ2-2
DNA: TGTGCCAGCACCTATACCGGGACTAGCGGGTACGAGCAGTACTTC; CDR3: CASTYTGTSGYEQYF; size: once; V: TRBV7-2; D: TRBD2; J: TRBJ2-7
DNA: TGTGCCAGCACCATCAGGGGGATCATTCAACCCCTCCACTTT; CDR3: CASTIRGIIQPLHF; size: NA; V: TRBV2; D: TRBD1; J: TRBJ1-6